This T cell receptor beta chain is from a study of shared clonotypes between healthy human individuals. Worth noting for this clone: Other DNA sequences in this sample translate to the same CDR3.

Healthy HIV-negative adults with no recent acute infections or vaccinations were recruited as donors. Only Caucasian adults living in Nashville, Tennessee made up the donor group. Running of the assay took place at deep level. Scientists sequenced DNA from unsorted PBMC on ten immunoSEQ deep assay plates. Sequencing was performed with immunoSEQ multiplex PCR; in TCRdb, only in-frame clones are kept and a portion is missing. This table holds about 480,000 clones, around 74% found once. The V and J ends lost 1 base and 3 bases, in that order; junction bases with no gene match: 3. Germline V lookup: CDR1 SGHTA, CDR2 FQGNSA. There are 15 residues in the CDR3.

The material sequenced was PBMCs. The clonotype originates from a woman in her thirties or forties in good health. Some clones in this sample may be carry-over from other donors' samples. The rearrangement joins TRBV7-2 to TRBJ2-3; TRBD2 matches at 8 bases. The CDR3 sequence is CASSLVGGRTDTQYF. CDR3 nucleotides: TGTGCCAGCAGCTTAGTGGGCGGGAGGACAGATACGCAGTATTTT. The complete variable domain, with remaining parts taken from reference TRBV7-2 and TRBJ2-3, reads GAGVSQSPSNKVTEKGKDVELRCDPISGHTALYWYRQSLGQGLEFLIYFQGNSAPDKSGLPSDRFSAERTGGSVSTLTIQRTQQEDSAVYLCASSLVGGRTDTQYFGPGTRLTVL.